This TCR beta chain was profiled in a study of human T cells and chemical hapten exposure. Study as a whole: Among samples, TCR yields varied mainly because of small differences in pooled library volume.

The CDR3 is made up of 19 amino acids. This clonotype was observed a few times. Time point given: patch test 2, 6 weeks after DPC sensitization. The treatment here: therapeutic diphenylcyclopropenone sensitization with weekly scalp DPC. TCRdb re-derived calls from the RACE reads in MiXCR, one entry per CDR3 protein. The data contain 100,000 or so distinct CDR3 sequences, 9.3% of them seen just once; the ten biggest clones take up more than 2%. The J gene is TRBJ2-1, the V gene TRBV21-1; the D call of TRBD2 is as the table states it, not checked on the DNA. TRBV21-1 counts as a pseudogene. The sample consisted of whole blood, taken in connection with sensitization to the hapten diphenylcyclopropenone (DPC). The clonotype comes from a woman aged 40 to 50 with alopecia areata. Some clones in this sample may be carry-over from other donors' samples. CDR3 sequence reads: CASSKTPRSLAGGINEQFF. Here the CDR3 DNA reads TGTGCCAGCAGCAAAACCCCCCGGTCACTAGCGGGAGGAATAAATGAGCAGTTCTTC.